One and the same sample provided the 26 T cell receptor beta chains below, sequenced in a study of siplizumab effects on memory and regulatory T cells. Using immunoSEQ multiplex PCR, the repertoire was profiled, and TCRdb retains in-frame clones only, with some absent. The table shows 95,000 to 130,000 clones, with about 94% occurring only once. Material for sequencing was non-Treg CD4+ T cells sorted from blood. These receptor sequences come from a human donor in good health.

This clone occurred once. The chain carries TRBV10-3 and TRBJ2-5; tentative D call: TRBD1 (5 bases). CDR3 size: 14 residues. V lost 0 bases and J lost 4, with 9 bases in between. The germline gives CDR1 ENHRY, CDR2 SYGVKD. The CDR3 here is CAISESRGRETQYF. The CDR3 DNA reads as TGTGCCATCAGTGAGTCTAGGGGAAGAGAGACCCAGTACTTC.

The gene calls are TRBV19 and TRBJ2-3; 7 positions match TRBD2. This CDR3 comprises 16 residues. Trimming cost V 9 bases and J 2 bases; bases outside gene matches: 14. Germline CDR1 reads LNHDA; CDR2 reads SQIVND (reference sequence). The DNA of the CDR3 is TGTGCCAGCCGAAAATTTGCAGGGAGGGCCACAGATACGCAGTATTTT. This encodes CASRKFAGRATDTQYF.

CDR3 loop: CASSLAGVETQYF. The CDR3, as DNA: TGTGCCAGCAGCTTGGCAGGTGTTGAGACCCAGTACTTC. The V call is TRBV5-4, the J call TRBJ2-5; D unclear. Per the germline V gene, CDR1 is SGHNT and CDR2 is YYREEE (reference sequence). The ends were cut back, 0 bases at V and 5 bases at J, with 8 bases in the middle. The CDR3 totals 13 residues.

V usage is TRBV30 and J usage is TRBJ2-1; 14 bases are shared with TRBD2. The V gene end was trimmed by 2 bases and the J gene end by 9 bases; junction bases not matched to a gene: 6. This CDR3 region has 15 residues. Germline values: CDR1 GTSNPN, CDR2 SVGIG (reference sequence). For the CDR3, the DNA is TGTGCCTGGAGTTTGACTAGCGGGAGGGCGGGTGAGCAGTTCTTC. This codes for CAWSLTSGRAGEQFF.

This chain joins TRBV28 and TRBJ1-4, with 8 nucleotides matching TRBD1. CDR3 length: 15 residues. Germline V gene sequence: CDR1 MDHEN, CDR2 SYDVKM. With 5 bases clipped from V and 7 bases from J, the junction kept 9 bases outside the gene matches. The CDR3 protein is CASSPAGQGVEKLFF. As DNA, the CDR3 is TGTGCCAGCAGTCCCGCCGGACAGGGAGTTGAAAAACTGTTTTTT.

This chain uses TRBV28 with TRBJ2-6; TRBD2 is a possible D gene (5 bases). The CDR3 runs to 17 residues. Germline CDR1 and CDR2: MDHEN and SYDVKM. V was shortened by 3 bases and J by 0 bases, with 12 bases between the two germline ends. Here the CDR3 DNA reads TGTGCCAGCAGTTTCTTGGCGGGCATCTCTGGGGCCAACGTCCTGACTTTC. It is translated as CASSFLAGISGANVLTF.

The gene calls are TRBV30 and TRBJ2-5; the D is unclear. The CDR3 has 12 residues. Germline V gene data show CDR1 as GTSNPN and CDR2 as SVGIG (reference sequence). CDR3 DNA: TGTTCGTTTAGGCCAACCAAAGAGACCCAGTACTTC. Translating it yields CSFRPTKETQYF.

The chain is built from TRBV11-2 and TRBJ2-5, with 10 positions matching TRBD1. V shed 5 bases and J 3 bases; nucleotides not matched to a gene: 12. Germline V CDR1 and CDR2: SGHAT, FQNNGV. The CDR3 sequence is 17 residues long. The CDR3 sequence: CASSQNQFGTGEETQYF. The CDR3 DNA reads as TGTGCCAGCAGCCAAAACCAATTTGGGACAGGGGAAGAGACCCAGTACTTC.

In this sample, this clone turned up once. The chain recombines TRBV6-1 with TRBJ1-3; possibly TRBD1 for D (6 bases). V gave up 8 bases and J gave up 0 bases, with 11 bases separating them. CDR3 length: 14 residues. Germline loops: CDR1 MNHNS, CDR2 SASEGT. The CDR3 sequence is CASETGNSGNTIYF. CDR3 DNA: TGTGCCAGCGAAACAGGGAACTCTGGAAACACCATATATTTT.

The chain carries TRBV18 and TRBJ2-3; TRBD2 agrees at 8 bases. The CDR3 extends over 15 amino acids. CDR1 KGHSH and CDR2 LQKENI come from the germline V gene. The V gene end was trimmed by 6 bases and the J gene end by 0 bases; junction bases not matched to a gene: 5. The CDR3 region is CASSNIAGSTDTQYF. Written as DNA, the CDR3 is TGTGCCAGCTCGAACATAGCGGGAAGCACAGATACGCAGTATTTT.

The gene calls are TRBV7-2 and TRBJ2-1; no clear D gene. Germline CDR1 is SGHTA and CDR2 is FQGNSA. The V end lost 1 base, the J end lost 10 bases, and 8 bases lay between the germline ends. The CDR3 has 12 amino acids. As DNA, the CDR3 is TGTGCCAGCAGCTTAGATCTCAGGGAGCAGTTCTTC. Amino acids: CASSLDLREQFF.

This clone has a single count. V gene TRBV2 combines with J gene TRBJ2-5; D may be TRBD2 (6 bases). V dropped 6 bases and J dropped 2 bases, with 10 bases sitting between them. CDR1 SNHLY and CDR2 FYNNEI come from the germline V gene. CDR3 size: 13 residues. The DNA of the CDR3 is TGTGCCAGCAGCCGGGACTTTCAAGAGACCCAGTACTTC. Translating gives CASSRDFQETQYF.

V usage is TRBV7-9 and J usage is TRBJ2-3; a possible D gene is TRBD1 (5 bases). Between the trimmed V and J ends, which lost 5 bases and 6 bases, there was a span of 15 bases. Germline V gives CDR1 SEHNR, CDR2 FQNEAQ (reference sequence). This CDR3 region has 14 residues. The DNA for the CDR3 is TGTGCCAGCAGCCCATCAGTCACAGGCGATACGCAGTATTTT. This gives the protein CASSPSVTGDTQYF.

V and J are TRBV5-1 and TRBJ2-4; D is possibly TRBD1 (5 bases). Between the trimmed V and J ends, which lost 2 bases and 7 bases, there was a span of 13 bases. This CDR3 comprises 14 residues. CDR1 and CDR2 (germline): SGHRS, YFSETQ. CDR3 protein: CASSFRPPGNIQYF. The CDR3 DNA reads TGCGCCAGCAGCTTTCGACCCCCAGGGAACATTCAGTACTTC.

Here the CDR3 reads CAAGTGNIQYF. In nucleotides, the CDR3 is TGTGCCGCGGGGACAGGGAACATTCAGTACTTC. The rearrangement links TRBV19 to TRBJ2-4; 9 nucleotides align to TRBD1. The germline gives CDR1 LNHDA, CDR2 SQIVND (reference sequence). The CDR3 contains 11 residues. Germline trimming cut 11 bases from V and 7 bases from J; bases unmatched to any gene: 3. The full variable domain, with the rest looked up from reference TRBV19 and TRBJ2-4, is DGGITQSPKYLFRKEGQNVTLSCEQNLNHDAMYWYRQDPGQGLRLIYYSQIVNDFQKGDIAEGYSVSREKKESFPLTVTSAQKNPTAFYLCAAGTGNIQYFGAGTRLSVL.

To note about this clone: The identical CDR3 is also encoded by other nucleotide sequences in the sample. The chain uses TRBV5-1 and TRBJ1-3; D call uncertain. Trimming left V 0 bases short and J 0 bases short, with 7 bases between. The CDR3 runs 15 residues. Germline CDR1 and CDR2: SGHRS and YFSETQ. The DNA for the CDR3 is TGCGCCAGCAGCTTGGACGGAAGCTCTGGAAACACCATATATTTT. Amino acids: CASSLDGSSGNTIYF.

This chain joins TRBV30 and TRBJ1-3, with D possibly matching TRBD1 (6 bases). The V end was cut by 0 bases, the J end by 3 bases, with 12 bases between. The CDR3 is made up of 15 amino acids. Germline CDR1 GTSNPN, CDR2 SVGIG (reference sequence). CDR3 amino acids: CAWSVQLQGGNTIYF. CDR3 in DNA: TGTGCCTGGAGTGTACAACTACAGGGTGGAAACACCATATATTTT.

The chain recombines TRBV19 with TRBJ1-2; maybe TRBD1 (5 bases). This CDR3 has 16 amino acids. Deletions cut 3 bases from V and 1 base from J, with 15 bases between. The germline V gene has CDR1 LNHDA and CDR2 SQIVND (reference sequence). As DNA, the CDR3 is TGTGCCAGTAGTATCCCCAGGGAGACGTTTAACTATGGCTACACCTTC. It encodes CASSIPRETFNYGYTF.

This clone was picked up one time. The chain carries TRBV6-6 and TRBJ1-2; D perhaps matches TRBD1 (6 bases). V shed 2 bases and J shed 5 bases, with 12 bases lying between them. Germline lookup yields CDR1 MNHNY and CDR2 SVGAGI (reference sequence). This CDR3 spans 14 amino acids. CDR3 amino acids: CASSYTSDRYGYTF. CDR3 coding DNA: TGTGCCAGCAGTTACACCTCGGACAGATATGGCTACACCTTC.

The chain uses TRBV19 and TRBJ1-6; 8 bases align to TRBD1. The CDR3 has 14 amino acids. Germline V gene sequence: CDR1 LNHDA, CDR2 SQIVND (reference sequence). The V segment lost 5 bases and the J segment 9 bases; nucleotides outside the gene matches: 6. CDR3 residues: CASSATGAVSPLHF. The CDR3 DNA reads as TGTGCCAGTAGTGCGACAGGGGCGGTTTCACCCCTCCACTTT.

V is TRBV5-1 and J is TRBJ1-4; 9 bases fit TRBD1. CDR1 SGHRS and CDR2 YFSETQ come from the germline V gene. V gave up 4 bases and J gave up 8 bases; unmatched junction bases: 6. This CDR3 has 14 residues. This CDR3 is CASSLGDREEKLFF. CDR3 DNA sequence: TGCGCCAGCAGCCTCGGGGACAGGGAAGAAAAACTGTTTTTT.

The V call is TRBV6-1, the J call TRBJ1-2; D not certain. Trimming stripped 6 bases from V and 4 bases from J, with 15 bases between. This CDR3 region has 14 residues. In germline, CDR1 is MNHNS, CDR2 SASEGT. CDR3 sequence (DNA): TGTGCCAGCAGCGCGGGTCGCACATCCTATGGCTACACCTTC. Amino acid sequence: CASSAGRTSYGYTF.

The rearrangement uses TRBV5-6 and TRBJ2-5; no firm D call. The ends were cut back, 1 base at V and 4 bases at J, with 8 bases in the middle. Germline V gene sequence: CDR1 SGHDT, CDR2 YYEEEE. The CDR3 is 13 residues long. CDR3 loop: CASSLISRETQYF. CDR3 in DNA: TGTGCCAGCAGCTTGATTAGCAGAGAGACCCAGTACTTC.

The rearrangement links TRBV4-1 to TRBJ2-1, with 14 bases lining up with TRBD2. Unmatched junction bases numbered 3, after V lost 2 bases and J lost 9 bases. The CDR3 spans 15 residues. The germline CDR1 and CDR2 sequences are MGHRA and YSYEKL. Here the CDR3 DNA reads TGCGCCAGCAGCCAACCCGGGACTAGCGGGGGTGAGCAGTTCTTC. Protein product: CASSQPGTSGGEQFF.

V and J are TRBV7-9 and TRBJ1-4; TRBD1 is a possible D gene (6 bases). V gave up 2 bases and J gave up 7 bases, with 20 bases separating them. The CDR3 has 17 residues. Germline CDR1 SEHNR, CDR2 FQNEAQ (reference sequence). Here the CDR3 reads CASSLPRQGISLEKLFF. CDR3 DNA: TGTGCCAGCAGCTTACCACGCCAGGGGATTAGTCTTGAAAAACTGTTTTTT.

CDR3 DNA sequence: TGTGCCAGCAGTCAAAAGTCGTACACTGAAGCTTTCTTT. It translates to CASSQKSYTEAFF. The rearrangement joins TRBV6-6 to TRBJ1-1; D is unresolved. The CDR3 spans 13 residues. Trimming cost V 5 bases and J 3 bases, with 10 bases left between them. Germline-derived CDR1 and CDR2 are MNHNY and SVGAGI (reference sequence).